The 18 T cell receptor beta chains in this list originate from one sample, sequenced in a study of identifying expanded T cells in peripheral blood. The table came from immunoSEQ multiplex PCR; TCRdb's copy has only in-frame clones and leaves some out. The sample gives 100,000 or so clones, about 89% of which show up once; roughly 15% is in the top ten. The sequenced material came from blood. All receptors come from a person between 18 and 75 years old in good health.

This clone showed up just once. The CDR3 loop reads CASNKVRETQYF. In nucleotides, the CDR3 is TGTGCCAGCAATAAGGTGCGAGAGACCCAGTACTTC. The rearrangement joins TRBV2 to TRBJ2-5, with D hard to call. The CDR3 is 12 amino acids. V gave up 7 bases and J gave up 4 bases, with 10 bases separating them. Germline CDR1 reads SNHLY; CDR2 reads FYNNEI. The whole variable domain, remainder taken from reference TRBV2 and TRBJ2-5, is EPEVTQTPSHQVTQMGQEVILRCVPISNHLYFYWYRQILGQKVEFLVSFYNNEISEKSEIFDDQFSVERPDGSNFTLKIRSTKLEDSAMYFCASNKVRETQYFGPGTRLLVL.

CDR3 sequence (DNA): TGTGCCAGCAGCCCACAGGGGCAAAGGGATGGCTACACCTTC. Translation gives CASSPQGQRDGYTF. The rearrangement links TRBV13 to TRBJ1-2, with 7 positions matching TRBD1. Looked up from germline, CDR1 is PRHDT and CDR2 is FYEKMQ (reference sequence). This CDR3 has 14 amino acids. After removal of 5 bases from V and 6 bases from J, the junction contained 9 bases not matched to a gene.

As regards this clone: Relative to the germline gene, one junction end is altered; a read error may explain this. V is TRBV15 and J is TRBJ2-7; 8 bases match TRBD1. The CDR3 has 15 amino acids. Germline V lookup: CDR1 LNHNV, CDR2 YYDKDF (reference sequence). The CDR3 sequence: CATSRGAGGRYEQYF. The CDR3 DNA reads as TGTGCCACCAGTAGAGGAGCAGGGGGCAGGTACGAGCAGTACTTC.

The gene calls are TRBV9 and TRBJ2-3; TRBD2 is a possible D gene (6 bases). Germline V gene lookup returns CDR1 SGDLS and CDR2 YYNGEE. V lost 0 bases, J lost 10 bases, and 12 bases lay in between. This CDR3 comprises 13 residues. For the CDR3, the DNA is TGTGCCAGCAGCGTAGGGGGCGGGACGGCGCAGTATTTT. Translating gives CASSVGGGTAQYF. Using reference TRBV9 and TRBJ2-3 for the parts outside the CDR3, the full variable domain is DSGVTQTPKHLITATGQRVTLRCSPRSGDLSVYWYQQSLDQGLQFLIQYYNGEERAKGNILERFSAQQFPDLHSELNLSSLELGDSALYFCASSVGGGTAQYFGPGTRLTVL.

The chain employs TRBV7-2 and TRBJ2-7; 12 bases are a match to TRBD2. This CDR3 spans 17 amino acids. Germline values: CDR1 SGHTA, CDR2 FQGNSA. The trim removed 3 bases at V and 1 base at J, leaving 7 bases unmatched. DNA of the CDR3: TGTGCCAGCAGCTTGGAGACTAGCGGGGGTATTTCCTACGAGCAGTACTTC. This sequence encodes CASSLETSGGISYEQYF. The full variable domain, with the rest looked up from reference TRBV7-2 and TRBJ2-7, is GAGVSQSPSNKVTEKGKDVELRCDPISGHTALYWYRQSLGQGLEFLIYFQGNSAPDKSGLPSDRFSAERTGGSVSTLTIQRTQQEDSAVYLCASSLETSGGISYEQYFGPGTRLTVT.

The CDR3 bases are TGTGCCAGCAGCCCCCGGGCTCTAGCGGGGGGGGGCACAGATACGCAGTATTTT. This encodes CASSPRALAGGGTDTQYF. J is TRBJ2-3 and V is TRBV11-2; TRBD2 agrees at 12 bases. The CDR3 is 18 amino acids. Trimming removed 5 bases from V and 1 base from J; junction bases left unmatched: 10. The V gene's germline CDR1 is SGHAT and CDR2 FQNNGV.

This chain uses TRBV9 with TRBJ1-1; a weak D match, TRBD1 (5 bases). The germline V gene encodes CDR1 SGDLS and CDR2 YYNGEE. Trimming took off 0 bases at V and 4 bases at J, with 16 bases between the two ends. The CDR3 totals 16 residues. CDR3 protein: CASSVAVSGRGTEAFF. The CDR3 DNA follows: TGTGCCAGCAGCGTAGCCGTTTCGGGGAGGGGCACTGAAGCTTTCTTT. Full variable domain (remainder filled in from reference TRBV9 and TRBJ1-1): DSGVTQTPKHLITATGQRVTLRCSPRSGDLSVYWYQQSLDQGLQFLIQYYNGEERAKGNILERFSAQQFPDLHSELNLSSLELGDSALYFCASSVAVSGRGTEAFFGQGTRLTVV.

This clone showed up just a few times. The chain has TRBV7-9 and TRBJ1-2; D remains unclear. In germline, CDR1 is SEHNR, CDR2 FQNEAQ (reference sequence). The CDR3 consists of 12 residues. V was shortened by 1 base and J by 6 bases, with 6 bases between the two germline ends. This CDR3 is CASSLGRDGYTF. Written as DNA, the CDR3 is TGTGCCAGCAGCTTAGGTCGGGATGGCTACACCTTC.

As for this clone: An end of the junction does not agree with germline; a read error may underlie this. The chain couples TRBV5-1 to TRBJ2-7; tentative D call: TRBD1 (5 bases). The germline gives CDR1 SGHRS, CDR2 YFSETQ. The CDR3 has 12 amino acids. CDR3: CASSLIWSQGPF. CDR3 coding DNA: TGCGCCAGCAGCTTGATATGGTCCCAGGGTCCATTC.

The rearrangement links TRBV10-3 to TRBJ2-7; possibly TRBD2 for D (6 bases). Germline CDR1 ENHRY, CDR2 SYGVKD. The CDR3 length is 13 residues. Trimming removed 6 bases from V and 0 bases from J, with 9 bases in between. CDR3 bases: TGTGCCATCAGAGGAGGGGACTCCTACGAGCAGTACTTC. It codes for CAIRGGDSYEQYF.

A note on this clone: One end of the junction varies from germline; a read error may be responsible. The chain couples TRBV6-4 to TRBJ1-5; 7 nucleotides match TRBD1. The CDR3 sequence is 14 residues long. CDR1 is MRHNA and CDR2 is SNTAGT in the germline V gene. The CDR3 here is CASSYSTGSQPQHF. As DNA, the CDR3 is TGTGCCAGCAGTTACTCGACAGGGAGTCAGCCCCAGCATTTT.

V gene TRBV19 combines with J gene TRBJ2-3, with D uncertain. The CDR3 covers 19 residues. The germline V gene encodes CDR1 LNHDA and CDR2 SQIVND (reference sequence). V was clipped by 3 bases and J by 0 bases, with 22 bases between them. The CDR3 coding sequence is TGTGCCAGTAGTATCCATCATTTTCTAGGAGAAGGGAGCACAGATACGCAGTATTTT. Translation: CASSIHHFLGEGSTDTQYF.

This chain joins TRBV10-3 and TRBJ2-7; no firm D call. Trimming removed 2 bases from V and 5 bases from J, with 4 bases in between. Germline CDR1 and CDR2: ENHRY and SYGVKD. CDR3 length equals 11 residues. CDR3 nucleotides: TGTGCCATCAGTGAGCGTAACGAGCAGTACTTC. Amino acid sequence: CAISERNEQYF.

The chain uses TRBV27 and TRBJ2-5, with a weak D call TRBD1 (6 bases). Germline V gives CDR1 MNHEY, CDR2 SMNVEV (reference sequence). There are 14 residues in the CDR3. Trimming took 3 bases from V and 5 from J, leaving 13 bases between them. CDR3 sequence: CASSLGGGGETQYF. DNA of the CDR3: TGTGCCAGCAGTTTGGGTGGGGGCGGGGAGACCCAGTACTTC.

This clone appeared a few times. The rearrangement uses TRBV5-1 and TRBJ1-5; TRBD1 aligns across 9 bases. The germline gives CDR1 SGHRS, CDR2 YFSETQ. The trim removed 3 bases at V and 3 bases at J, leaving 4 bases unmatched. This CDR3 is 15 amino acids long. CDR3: CASSSGDRANQPQHF. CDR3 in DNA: TGCGCCAGCAGCTCGGGGGACAGGGCCAATCAGCCCCAGCATTTT.

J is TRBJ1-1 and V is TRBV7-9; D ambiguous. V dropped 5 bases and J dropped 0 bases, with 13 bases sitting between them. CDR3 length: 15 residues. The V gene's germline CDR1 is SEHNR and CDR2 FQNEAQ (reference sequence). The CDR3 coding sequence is TGTGCCAGCAGCATGGTAGGAAGCATGAACACTGAAGCTTTCTTT. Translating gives CASSMVGSMNTEAFF. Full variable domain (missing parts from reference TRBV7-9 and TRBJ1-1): DTGVSQNPRHKITKRGQNVTFRCDPISEHNRLYWYRQTLGQGPEFLTYFQNEAQLEKSRLLSDRFSAERPKGSFSTLEIQRTEQGDSAMYLCASSMVGSMNTEAFFGQGTRLTVV.

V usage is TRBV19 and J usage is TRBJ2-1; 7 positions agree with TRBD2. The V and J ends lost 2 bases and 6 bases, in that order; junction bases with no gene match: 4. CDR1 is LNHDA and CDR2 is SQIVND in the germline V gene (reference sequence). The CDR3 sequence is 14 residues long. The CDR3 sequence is CASSILSGGNEQFF. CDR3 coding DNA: TGTGCCAGTAGTATACTGTCGGGGGGCAATGAGCAGTTCTTC.

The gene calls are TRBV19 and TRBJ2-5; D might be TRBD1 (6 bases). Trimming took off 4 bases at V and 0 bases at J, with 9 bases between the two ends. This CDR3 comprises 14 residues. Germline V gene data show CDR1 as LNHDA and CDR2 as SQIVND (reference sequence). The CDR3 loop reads CASSTTGHQETQYF. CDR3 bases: TGTGCCAGTAGTACGACAGGACACCAAGAGACCCAGTACTTC.